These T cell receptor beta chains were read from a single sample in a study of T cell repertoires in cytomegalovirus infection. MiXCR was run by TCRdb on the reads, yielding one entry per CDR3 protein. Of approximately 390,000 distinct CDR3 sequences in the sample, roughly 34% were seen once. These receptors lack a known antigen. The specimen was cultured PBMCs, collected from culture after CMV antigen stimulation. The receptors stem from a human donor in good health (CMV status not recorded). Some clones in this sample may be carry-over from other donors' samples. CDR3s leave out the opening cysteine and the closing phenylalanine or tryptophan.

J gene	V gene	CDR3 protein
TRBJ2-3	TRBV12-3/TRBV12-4	ASTLAGRTDTQY
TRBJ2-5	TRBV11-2	ASSLIVVAGQETQY
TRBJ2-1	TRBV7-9	ASSLVGGNEQF
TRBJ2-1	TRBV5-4	ASSLSGSGYHHSYNEQF
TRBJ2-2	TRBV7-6	ASSQGTGTNTGELF
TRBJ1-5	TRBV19	ASRSLGTRSNQPQH
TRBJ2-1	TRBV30	AWTPAGDFSYNEQF
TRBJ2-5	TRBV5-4	ASSKRTNQETQY
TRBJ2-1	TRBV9	ASSGAGNTYNEQF
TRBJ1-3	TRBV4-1	ASSQALGQISGNTIY